These 31 T cell receptor beta chains originate from one sample sequenced in a study of blood T cells in healthy people across ages. The authors ran a second PCR of 7 to 11 cycles using a sample-barcoded 5' primer and a J-beta primer mix. Via MiXCR, TCRdb re-called the 5' RACE reads, giving one row per CDR3 protein. Of around 1,800,000 distinct CDR3 sequences detected, approximately 39% appear once; the ten largest clones hold roughly 24%. The sequencing sample was made of blood. These receptors all stem from a human donor in good health.

With regard to this clonotype: A single base separates this from a much larger clone, so it may be a read error. The CDR3 nucleotides are TGCAATGCTGTGACAGGGTCTAAGCAGTACTTC. Translating gives CNAVTGSKQYF. This chain connects TRBV20-1 to TRBJ2-5; 7 nucleotides line up with TRBD1. Per germline, CDR1 DFQATT and CDR2 SNEGSKA (reference sequence). The CDR3 totals 11 residues.

Concerning this clonotype: The junction shows a germline mismatch at one end, possibly a read error. This chain uses TRBV7-3 with TRBJ2-4; D might be TRBD1 or TRBD2, each matching 5 bases. The J call may be mistaken, given a closer DNA end match to TRBJ2-7. Germline CDR1 SGHTA, CDR2 FQGTGA. CDR3 length: 16 residues. CDR3: CAGSSGTRDGGYEQYF. DNA of the CDR3: TGTGCCGGCAGCTCAGGAACCAGGGACGGAGGCTACGAGCAGTACTTC.

This sequence joins TRBV28 and TRBJ2-7, with D possibly being TRBD1 (6 bases). The J call may be wrong; the DNA end is better matched by TRBJ2-5. The CDR3 extends over 14 amino acids. The germline V gene has CDR1 MDHEN and CDR2 SYDVKM. CDR3 in amino acids: CASRLVDRSETQYF. For the CDR3, the DNA is TGTGCCAGCAGGTTGGTCGACAGGTCTGAGACCCAGTACTTC.

V is TRBV29-1 and J is TRBJ2-3; 8 nucleotides align to TRBD1. The CDR3 sequence is 14 residues long. V lost 7 bases and J lost 0; bases outside the gene matches: 6. CDR1 and CDR2 (germline): SQVTM, ANQGSEA. CDR3 loop: CSAHTGGSTDTQYF. The CDR3 nucleotides are TGCAGCGCTCACACAGGGGGAAGCACAGATACGCAGTATTTT.

For this clonotype: The junction and the germline gene differ at one end; a read error may be behind it. This chain connects TRBV7-2 to TRBJ1-5; D possibly corresponds to TRBD1 (5 bases). This CDR3 has 15 residues. Per germline, CDR1 SGHTA and CDR2 FQGNSA. The CDR3 region has the DNA TGTGCCAGCAGCTTAGACGGGGGAGTGAGGCAGCCCCGGCATTTT. It translates to CASSLDGGVRQPRHF.

This clonotype was seen a handful of times. The chain links TRBV12-3 or TRBV12-4 to TRBJ2-7, with D uncertain. Trimming cost V 8 bases and J 2 bases, with 10 bases left between them. This CDR3 has 12 residues. In DNA, the CDR3 is TGTGCCAGCGGAACAGTCCCCTACGAGCAGTACTTC. Its protein is CASGTVPYEQYF.

This sequence joins TRBV7-9 and TRBJ1-4, with a weak D call TRBD1 (5 bases). The germline V and J ends were trimmed by 1 base and 5 bases, with 17 bases remaining between them. CDR1 and CDR2 from the germline V gene are SEHNR and FQNEAQ (reference sequence). This CDR3 is 17 amino acids long. CDR3 amino acids: CASSLGYGDRQNEKLFF. The CDR3 coding sequence is TGTGCCAGCAGCTTAGGCTATGGTGACAGACAGAATGAAAAACTGTTTTTT.

The J gene is TRBJ2-3, the V gene TRBV5-6; D possibly corresponds to TRBD1 (6 bases). Trimming took 4 bases from V and 0 from J, leaving 12 bases between them. The CDR3 has 15 residues. Per the germline V gene, CDR1 is SGHDT and CDR2 is YYEEEE. CDR3 in amino acids: CASSPDSHSTDTQYF. DNA of the CDR3: TGTGCCAGCAGCCCGGACAGTCACAGCACAGATACGCAGTATTTT.

The chain carries TRBV6-1 and TRBJ1-4; no definite D call. The CDR3 loop spans 13 amino acids. Germline loops: CDR1 MNHNS, CDR2 SASEGT. The V end lost 0 bases, the J end lost 16 bases, and 15 bases lay between the germline ends. In DNA, the CDR3 is TGTGCCAGCAGTGAAGCGGCGGATTCCTCATCGTTTTTT. Its translation: CASSEAADSSSFF.

This clonotype turned up a few times. The chain joins TRBV7-2 to TRBJ2-6, with D hard to call. CDR1 SGHTA and CDR2 FQGNSA come from the germline V gene. This CDR3 is built from 15 residues. With 4 bases removed from V and 0 bases from J, the gap between germline ends came to 7 bases. CDR3 nucleotides: TGTGCCAGCAGCTCATCCTTCTCTGGGGCCAACGTCCTGACTTTC. It encodes CASSSSFSGANVLTF. The variable domain in full, with the rest retrieved from reference TRBV7-2 and TRBJ2-6, is GAGVSQSPSNKVTEKGKDVELRCDPISGHTALYWYRQSLGQGLEFLIYFQGNSAPDKSGLPSDRFSAERTGGSVSTLTIQRTQQEDSAVYLCASSSSFSGANVLTFGAGSRLTVL.

The chain uses TRBV20-1 and TRBJ2-1; D is perhaps TRBD1 (6 bases). Per the germline V gene, CDR1 is DFQATT and CDR2 is SNEGSKA (reference sequence). CDR3 length: 11 amino acids. V was shortened by 7 bases and J by 6 bases, with 10 bases between the two germline ends. The CDR3 DNA is TGCAGTGGGGGACAAGGCAATGAGCAGTTCTTC. It specifies CSGGQGNEQFF.

The CDR3 reads CATSEGSVDYTF. The CDR3 nucleotides are TGTGCCACCAGTGAAGGATCTGTTGACTACACCTTC. V is TRBV24-1 and J is TRBJ1-2, with D unresolved. The CDR3 runs 12 residues. Trimming shortened V by 4 bases and J by 10 bases, and 12 bases separated the two germline ends. The germline CDR1 and CDR2 sequences are KGHDR and SFDVKD.

This clonotype was counted once. The chain carries TRBV6-2 or TRBV6-3 and TRBJ2-1; D not certain. Germline lookup yields CDR1 MNHEY and CDR2 SVGEGT. This CDR3 has 15 residues. Trimming cost V 0 bases and J 7 bases, with 13 bases left between them. The CDR3 DNA is TGTGCCAGCAGTTACTCAAAGGGTTTGGGGAATGAGCAGTTCTTC. It translates to CASSYSKGLGNEQFF.

Points on this clonotype: At one of its ends the junction is not consistent with the germline gene, which may arise from a read error. This chain links TRBV4-1 with TRBJ2-5; D is unclear. The CDR3 covers 14 residues. The germline gives CDR1 MGHRA, CDR2 YSYEKL. CDR3 region: CTSKVVGLGETQYF. The CDR3 bases are TGCACCAGCAAGGTAGTCGGTCTGGGAGAGACCCAGTACTTC.

The CDR3 spells CAVKDSTGGETQYF. CDR3 in DNA: TGTGCCGTTAAAGACTCCACGGGCGGAGAGACCCAGTACTTC. V usage is TRBV10-3 and J usage is TRBJ2-5; D is ambiguous. This CDR3 is built from 14 residues. Germline V gene lookup returns CDR1 ENHRY and CDR2 SYGVKD. The V end was cut by 11 bases, the J end by 4 bases, with 20 bases between.

This clonotype was detected a few times. The rearrangement joins TRBV9 to TRBJ2-3, with 10 bases identical to TRBD2. The V segment lost 4 bases and the J segment 0 bases; nucleotides outside the gene matches: 8. CDR3 length: 17 residues. Germline V gene sequence: CDR1 SGDLS, CDR2 YYNGEE. The CDR3 is CASSPGRTSGSTDTQYF. CDR3 DNA sequence: TGTGCCAGCAGCCCCGGGAGGACTAGCGGTAGCACAGATACGCAGTATTTT.

This clonotype was recorded a few times. The CDR3 sequence is CSVEDYSYYNEQFF. The DNA of the CDR3 is TGCAGCGTTGAAGATTACAGCTACTACAATGAGCAGTTCTTC. The chain has TRBV29-1 and TRBJ2-1; D gene unclear. CDR3 length equals 14 residues. Germline V gives CDR1 SQVTM, CDR2 ANQGSEA. V lost 0 bases and J 3 bases, leaving 9 bases between the germline ends.

This clonotype was counted many times. This chain links TRBV4-1 with TRBJ2-3; 10 bases map to TRBD2. CDR1 is MGHRA and CDR2 is YSYEKL in the germline V gene. The V gene end was trimmed by 1 base and the J gene end by 0 bases; junction bases not matched to a gene: 4. This CDR3 contains 17 residues. Here the CDR3 reads CASSQVASGRSTDTQYF. DNA for the CDR3: TGCGCCAGCAGCCAAGTAGCTAGCGGGAGAAGCACAGATACGCAGTATTTT.

This sequence joins TRBV25-1 and TRBJ2-1, with 8 bases aligning to TRBD2. The V segment lost 4 bases and the J segment 2 bases; nucleotides outside the gene matches: 4. Germline values: CDR1 MGHDK, CDR2 SYGVNS. The CDR3 loop spans 15 amino acids. CDR3 in amino acids: CASSALGGAYNEQFF. The CDR3 bases are TGTGCCAGCAGTGCCCTCGGGGGGGCCTACAATGAGCAGTTCTTC.

This chain uses TRBV10-3 with TRBJ2-5; 8 bases are shared with TRBD2. This CDR3 has 18 amino acids. CDR1 is ENHRY, CDR2 SYGVKD, per germline. V lost 7 bases and J lost 5; bases outside the gene matches: 21. CDR3 region: CAITDRPQSGTSAETQYF. Written as DNA, the CDR3 is TGTGCCATCACCGACCGCCCACAATCCGGGACTAGTGCGGAGACCCAGTACTTC.

The J gene is TRBJ2-5, the V gene TRBV20-1, with D possibly TRBD2 on 5 matching bases. CDR3 length: 13 residues. Germline assignment: CDR1 DFQATT and CDR2 SNEGSKA (reference sequence). V was clipped by 5 bases and J by 1 base, with 11 bases between them. CDR3 nucleotides: TGCAGTGCTGGAGCGGTTACCCAAGAGACCCAGTACTTC. This codes for CSAGAVTQETQYF.

The chain employs TRBV20-1 and TRBJ1-5, with 10 bases aligning to TRBD1. This CDR3 comprises 13 residues. Looked up from germline, CDR1 is DFQATT and CDR2 is SNEGSKA (reference sequence). Trimming at V came to 5 bases and at J to 7 bases, leaving 5 bases not matched to a gene. CDR3 nucleotides: TGCAGTGCTCCCCGGACAGGGGGGCAGCCCCAGCATTTT. Amino acids: CSAPRTGGQPQHF.

This clonotype has ten or more counts. The rearrangement uses TRBV5-5 and TRBJ2-3; maybe TRBD1 (6 bases). The CDR3 has 15 amino acids. Per the germline V gene, CDR1 is SGHKS and CDR2 is YYEKEE (reference sequence). Between the trimmed V and J ends, which lost 4 bases and 3 bases, there was a span of 15 bases. Here the CDR3 DNA reads TGTGCCAGCAGCGTACAGGGTGTTAGAACAGATACGCAGTATTTT. Amino acids: CASSVQGVRTDTQYF.

This clonotype was counted only a few times. CDR3 region: CASSLARGRETEAFF. CDR3 sequence (DNA): TGCGCCAGCAGCTTGGCACGGGGCAGGGAGACTGAAGCTTTCTTT. The chain uses TRBV5-1 and TRBJ1-1, with D possibly matching TRBD1 (5 bases). Germline V lookup: CDR1 SGHRS, CDR2 YFSETQ. The CDR3 spans 15 residues. The V end was cut by 0 bases, the J end by 5 bases, with 14 bases between.

The V gene is TRBV29-1, the J gene TRBJ1-1; the D is unclear. Germline loops: CDR1 SQVTM, CDR2 ANQGSEA. V was cut by 1 base and J by 3 bases, with 9 bases left in between. This CDR3 comprises 13 residues. The CDR3 region has the DNA TGCAGCGTTGAAGGGAGGACGCACACTGAAGCTTTCTTT. This gives the protein CSVEGRTHTEAFF. The full variable domain, completed using reference TRBV29-1 and TRBJ1-1, is SAVISQKPSRDICQRGTSLTIQCQVDSQVTMMFWYRQQPGQSLTLIATANQGSEATYESGFVIDKFPISRPNLTFSTLTVSNMSPEDSSIYLCSVEGRTHTEAFFGQGTRLTVV.

This clonotype occurred a few times. The chain recombines TRBV6-5 with TRBJ2-6, with no clear D. Trimming left V 0 bases short and J 0 bases short, with 9 bases between. From germline, CDR1 is MNHEY and CDR2 SVGAGI. The CDR3 has 17 amino acids. The DNA of the CDR3 is TGTGCCAGCAGTTACTCTTCCCGGACCTCTGGGGCCAACGTCCTGACTTTC. This translates into CASSYSSRTSGANVLTF.

On this clonotype: This clone may be a read error of a much larger clone one base away. This sequence joins TRBV4-2 and TRBJ2-7; D gene ambiguous. The CDR3 sequence is 14 residues long. Germline V gene sequence: CDR1 LGHNA, CDR2 YNFKEQ. In DNA form, the CDR3 reads TGTACCAGCAGCCAAGATCTAGAGTACTACGAGCAGTACTTC. Its protein product is CTSSQDLEYYEQYF.

The J gene is TRBJ2-7, the V gene TRBV9; 8 bases align to TRBD1. V was pared by 4 bases and J by 2 bases, with 8 bases of the junction left unmatched. CDR3 length equals 15 residues. Germline loops: CDR1 SGDLS, CDR2 YYNGEE. This chain's CDR3 is CASSPGQGMTYEQYF. The CDR3 DNA sequence: TGTGCCAGCAGCCCCGGACAGGGAATGACCTACGAGCAGTACTTC.

This clonotype was detected only a few times. The chain employs TRBV7-9 and TRBJ2-7, with a possible D match to TRBD2 (6 bases). The V gene lost 5 bases and the J gene lost 0 bases, with 14 bases spanning the gap. Looked up from germline, CDR1 is SEHNR and CDR2 is FQNEAQ (reference sequence). This CDR3 is 15 amino acids long. For the CDR3, the DNA is TGTGCCAGCAGCCCCCGGGACTTATACTCCTACGAGCAGTACTTC. Translated: CASSPRDLYSYEQYF.

About this clonotype itself: The junction shows a germline mismatch at one end, possibly a read error. The rearrangement uses TRBV5-1 and TRBJ1-1; D is uncertain. Germline CDR1 and CDR2: SGHRS and YFSETQ. This CDR3 comprises 14 residues. The CDR3 DNA follows: TGCACCAGCAGCGACCCGTCAGGGAACACTGAAGCTTTCTTT. Its protein is CTSSDPSGNTEAFF.

This clonotype was found a few times. The chain is built from TRBV29-1 and TRBJ1-2, with TRBD1 matching over 7 bases. The ends lost 6 bases at V and 8 bases at J; junction bases unmatched: 12. This CDR3 region has 13 residues. CDR1 SQVTM and CDR2 ANQGSEA come from the germline V gene. The CDR3 sequence is CSVEGQWDWGYTF. The CDR3 DNA is TGCAGCGTCGAGGGACAGTGGGATTGGGGCTACACCTTC. The full variable domain, its missing parts supplied by reference TRBV29-1 and TRBJ1-2, is SAVISQKPSRDICQRGTSLTIQCQVDSQVTMMFWYRQQPGQSLTLIATANQGSEATYESGFVIDKFPISRPNLTFSTLTVSNMSPEDSSIYLCSVEGQWDWGYTFGSGTRLTVV.